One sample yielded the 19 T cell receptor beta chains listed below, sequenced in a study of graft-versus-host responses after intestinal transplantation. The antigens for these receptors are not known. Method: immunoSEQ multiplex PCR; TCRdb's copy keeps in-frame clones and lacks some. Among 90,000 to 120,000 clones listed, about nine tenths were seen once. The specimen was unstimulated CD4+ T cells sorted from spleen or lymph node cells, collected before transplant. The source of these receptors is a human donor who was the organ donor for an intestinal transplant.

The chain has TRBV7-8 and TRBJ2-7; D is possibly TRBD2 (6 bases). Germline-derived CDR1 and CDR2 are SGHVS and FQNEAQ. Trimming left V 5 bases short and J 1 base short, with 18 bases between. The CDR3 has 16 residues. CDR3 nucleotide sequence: TGTGCCAGCAGCCCCTATGGGCGGGACGGATCCTACGAGCAGTACTTC. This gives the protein CASSPYGRDGSYEQYF.

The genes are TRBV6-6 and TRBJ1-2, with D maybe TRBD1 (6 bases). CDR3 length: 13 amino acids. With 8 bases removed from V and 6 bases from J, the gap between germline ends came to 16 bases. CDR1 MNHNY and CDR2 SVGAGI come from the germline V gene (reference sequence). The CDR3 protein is CASRPWTEDGYTF. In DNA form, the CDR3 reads TGTGCCAGCCGGCCGTGGACAGAGGATGGCTACACCTTC.

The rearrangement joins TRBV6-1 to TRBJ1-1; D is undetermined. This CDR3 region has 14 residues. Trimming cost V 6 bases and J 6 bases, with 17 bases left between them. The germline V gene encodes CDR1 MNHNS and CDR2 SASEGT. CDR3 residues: CASRTAFRRAEAFF. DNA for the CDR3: TGTGCCAGCAGAACTGCCTTTCGTCGTGCTGAAGCTTTCTTT.

In DNA, the CDR3 is TGTGCCAGCTCACCCGAGTACCTCAAAACCTACGAGCAGTACTTC. This encodes CASSPEYLKTYEQYF. The chain carries TRBV18 and TRBJ2-7, with D uncertain. CDR1 and CDR2 (germline): KGHSH, LQKENI. Trimming took off 3 bases at V and 2 bases at J, with 14 bases between the two ends. The CDR3 has 15 residues. The complete variable domain, with remaining parts taken from reference TRBV18 and TRBJ2-7, reads NAGVMQNPRHLVRRRGQEARLRCSPMKGHSHVYWYRQLPEEGLKFMVYLQKENIIDESGMPKERFSAEFPKEGPSILRIQQVVRGDSAAYFCASSPEYLKTYEQYFGPGTRLTVT.

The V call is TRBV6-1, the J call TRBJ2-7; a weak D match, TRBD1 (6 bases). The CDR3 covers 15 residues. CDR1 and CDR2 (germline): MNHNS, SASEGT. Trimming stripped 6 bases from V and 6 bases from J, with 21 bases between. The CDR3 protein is CASSRDRRILGEQYF. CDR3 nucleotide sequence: TGTGCCAGCAGCCGCGACAGGAGGATCCTGGGCGAGCAGTACTTC.

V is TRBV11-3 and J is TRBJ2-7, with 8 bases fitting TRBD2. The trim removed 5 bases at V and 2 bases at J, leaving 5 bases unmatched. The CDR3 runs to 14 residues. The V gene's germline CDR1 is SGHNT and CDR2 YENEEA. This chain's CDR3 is CASSHTAGAYEQYF. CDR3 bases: TGTGCCAGCAGCCATACAGCGGGAGCCTACGAGCAGTACTTC. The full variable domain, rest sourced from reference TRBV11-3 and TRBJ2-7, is EAGVVQSPRYKIIEKKQPVAFWCNPISGHNTLYWYLQNLGQGPELLIRYENEEAVDDSQLPKDRFSAERLKGVDSTLKIQPAELGDSAVYLCASSHTAGAYEQYFGPGTRLTVT.

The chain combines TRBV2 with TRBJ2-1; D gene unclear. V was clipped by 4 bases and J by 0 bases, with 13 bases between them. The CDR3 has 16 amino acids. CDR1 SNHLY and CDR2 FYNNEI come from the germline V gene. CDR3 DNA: TGTGCCAGCAGTGGTCTCTCCCGGAGCTCCTACAATGAGCAGTTCTTC. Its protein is CASSGLSRSSYNEQFF.

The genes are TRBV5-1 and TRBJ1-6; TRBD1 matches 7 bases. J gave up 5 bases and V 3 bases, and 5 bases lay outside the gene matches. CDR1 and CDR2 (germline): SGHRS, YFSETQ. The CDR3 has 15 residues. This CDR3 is CASSYGDRNNSPLHF. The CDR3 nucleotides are TGCGCCAGCAGCTATGGGGACAGAAATAATTCACCCCTCCACTTT.

For the CDR3, the DNA is TGTGCCAGCAGCAAACCTAGCGATGAGCAGTTCTTC. Encoded protein: CASSKPSDEQFF. The chain is built from TRBV21-1 and TRBJ2-1; no check of the table's D call, TRBD2, against the DNA was made. TRBV21-1 corresponds to a pseudogene. The CDR3 sequence is 12 residues long.

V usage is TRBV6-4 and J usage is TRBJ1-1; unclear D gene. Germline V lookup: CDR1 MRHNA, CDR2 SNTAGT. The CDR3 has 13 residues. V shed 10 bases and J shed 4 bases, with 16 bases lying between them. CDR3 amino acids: CAIPRDLGTEAFF. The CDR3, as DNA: TGTGCCATACCGAGGGATCTCGGCACTGAAGCTTTCTTT.

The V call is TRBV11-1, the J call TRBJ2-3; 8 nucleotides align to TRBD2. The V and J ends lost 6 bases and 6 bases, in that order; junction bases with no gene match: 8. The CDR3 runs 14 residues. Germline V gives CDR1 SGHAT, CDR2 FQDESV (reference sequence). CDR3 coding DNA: TGTGCCAGCAGTCCTGGACTAGCTAAGGATACGCAGTATTTT. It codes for CASSPGLAKDTQYF.

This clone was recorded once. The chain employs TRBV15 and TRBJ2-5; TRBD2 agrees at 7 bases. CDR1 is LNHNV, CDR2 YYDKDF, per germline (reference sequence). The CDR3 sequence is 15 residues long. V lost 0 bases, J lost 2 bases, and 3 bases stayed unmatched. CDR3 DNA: TGTGCCACCAGCAGAGAGGCTAGCGGACAAGAGACCCAGTACTTC. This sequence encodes CATSREASGQETQYF.

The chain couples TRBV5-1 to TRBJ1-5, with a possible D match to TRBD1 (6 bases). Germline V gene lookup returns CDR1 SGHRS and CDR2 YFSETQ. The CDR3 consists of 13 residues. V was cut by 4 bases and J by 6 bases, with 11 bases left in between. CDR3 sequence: CASSDRIGQPQHF. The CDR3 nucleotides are TGCGCCAGCAGCGACAGGATAGGTCAGCCCCAGCATTTT.

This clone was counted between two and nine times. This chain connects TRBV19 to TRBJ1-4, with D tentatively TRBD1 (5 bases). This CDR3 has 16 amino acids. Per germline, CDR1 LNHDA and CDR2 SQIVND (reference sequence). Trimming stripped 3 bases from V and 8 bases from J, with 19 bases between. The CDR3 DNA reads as TGTGCCAGTAGTATTGAGGGTGTGGGGGATCGGGAAAAACTGTTTTTT. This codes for CASSIEGVGDREKLFF. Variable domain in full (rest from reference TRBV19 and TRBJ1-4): DGGITQSPKYLFRKEGQNVTLSCEQNLNHDAMYWYRQDPGQGLRLIYYSQIVNDFQKGDIAEGYSVSREKKESFPLTVTSAQKNPTAFYLCASSIEGVGDREKLFFGSGTQLSVL.

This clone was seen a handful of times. The DNA of the CDR3 is TGTGCCAGCAGTTACGCGTACAGGGTAAACACTGAAGCTTTCTTT. It encodes CASSYAYRVNTEAFF. V and J are TRBV6-5 and TRBJ1-1; maybe TRBD1 (6 bases). Germline-derived CDR1 and CDR2 are MNHEY and SVGAGI. The CDR3 loop spans 15 amino acids. V gave up 2 bases and J gave up 2 bases, with 12 bases separating them.

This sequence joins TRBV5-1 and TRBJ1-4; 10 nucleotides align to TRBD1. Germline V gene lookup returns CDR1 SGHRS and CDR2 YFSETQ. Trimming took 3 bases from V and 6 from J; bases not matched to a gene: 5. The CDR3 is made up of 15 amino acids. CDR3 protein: CASSWGDRGDEKLFF. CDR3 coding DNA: TGCGCCAGCAGCTGGGGGGACAGGGGCGATGAAAAACTGTTTTTT.

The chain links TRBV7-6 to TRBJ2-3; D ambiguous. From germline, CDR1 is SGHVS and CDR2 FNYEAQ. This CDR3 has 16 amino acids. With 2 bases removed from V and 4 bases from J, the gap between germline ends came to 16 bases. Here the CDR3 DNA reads TGTGCCAGCAGCTTACTATTAGGCAGGCGCGCAGATACGCAGTATTTT. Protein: CASSLLLGRRADTQYF. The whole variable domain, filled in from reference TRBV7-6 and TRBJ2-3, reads GAGVSQSPRYKVTKRGQDVALRCDPISGHVSLYWYRQALGQGPEFLTYFNYEAQQDKSGLPNDRFSAERPEGSISTLTIQRTEQRDSAMYRCASSLLLGRRADTQYFGPGTRLTVL.

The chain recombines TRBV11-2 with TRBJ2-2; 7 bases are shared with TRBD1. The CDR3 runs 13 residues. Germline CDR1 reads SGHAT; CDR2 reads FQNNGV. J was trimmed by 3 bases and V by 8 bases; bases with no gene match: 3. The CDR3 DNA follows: TGTGCCAGCCGGACAGGCCACACCGGGGAGCTGTTTTTT. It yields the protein CASRTGHTGELFF.

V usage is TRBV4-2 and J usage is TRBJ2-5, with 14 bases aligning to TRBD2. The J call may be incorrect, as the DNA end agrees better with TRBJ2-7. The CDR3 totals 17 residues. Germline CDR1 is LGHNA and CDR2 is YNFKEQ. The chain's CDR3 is CASSQRTSGGTFYEQYF. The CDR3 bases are TGTGCCAGCAGCCAAAGGACTAGCGGGGGGACTTTTTACGAGCAGTACTTC.